This T cell receptor beta chain stems from a study of response to subunit inactivated influenza vaccine. Study-level results: Seasonal influenza vaccination, on each occasion, was suggested by the authors to recruit few new T cells.

This clonotype was seen ten or more times. The antigen remains unidentified. With 0 bases removed from V and 4 bases from J, the gap between germline ends came to 4 bases. Germline loops: CDR1 LNHNV, CDR2 YYDKDF (reference sequence). The CDR3 is made up of 13 amino acids. TCRdb re-derived calls from the RT-PCR reads in MiXCR, one entry per CDR3 protein. The sample records about 650,000 distinct CDR3 sequences, 15% to 18% being singletons. The source of this sequence is a man in his fifties or sixties who received an inactivated influenza vaccine. The sample consisted of PBMCs from blood, taken about 13 days after vaccination. This chain connects TRBV15 to TRBJ1-5; no definite D call. In nucleotides, the CDR3 is TGTGCCACCAGCAGAGATGTGAATCAGCCCCAGCATTTT. Encoded protein: CATSRDVNQPQHF.